The present T cell receptor beta chain was sequenced within a study of blood T cell repertoires in COVID-19. As for the study in general: Whether acute or convalescent, the COVID-19 samples came from the United States, Italy and Spain. Sources were T cells, B-cell-depleted T cells, or PBMCs; the material itself was cDNA or gDNA.

CDR3 length: 12 residues. V lost 5 bases and J 6 bases, leaving 11 bases between the germline ends. Looked up from germline, CDR1 is SQVTM and CDR2 is ANQGSEA. Under the authors' procedure: Amplification of reference gene primers was used by the study to estimate nucleated cell counts. TCRdb's copy holds only in-frame clones and misses some; the assay was immunoSEQ multiplex PCR. That table furnishes V, J and clone size, whereas the DNA furnished D and trimming. The sample has around 61,000 clones, about 81% seen once. The clonotype originates from an elderly man with acute or convalescent COVID-19. This chain links TRBV29-1 with TRBJ2-4; the D is unclear. The sample comprised peripheral blood. CDR3 nucleotides: TGCAGCGTTTACTTAGATGGAAACATTCAGTACTTC. Amino acid sequence: CSVYLDGNIQYF.